This T cell receptor (beta chain) was sequenced for a study of T-cell reconstitution after alpha-beta-depleted transplantation in children. This clonotype was seen ten or more times. TCRbeta library construction was performed incorporating unique molecular identifiers. A single record per CDR3 protein comes from TCRdb applying MiXCR to the PCR reads. This sample yields over 150,000 distinct CDR3 sequences, of which approximately 6.9% are seen a single time; less than 7% belongs to the top ten. Sequencing used PBMCs, obtained before TCRalphabeta/CD19-depleted stem cell transplant. The receptor was isolated from a boy under 10 years old with acute lymphoblastic leukemia, due to receive a stem cell transplant.

Here the CDR3 DNA reads TGTGCCAGCAGCTTAAATACGCTGTCCGATGAGCAGTTCTTC. As protein: CASSLNTLSDEQFF. V usage is TRBV7-9 and J usage is TRBJ2-1; D remains unclear. This CDR3 spans 14 amino acids. V lost 2 bases to trimming and J lost 8 bases, with 13 bases between them. Germline loops: CDR1 SEHNR, CDR2 FQNEAQ (reference sequence).